Presented here are 25 T cell receptor beta chains from one specimen sequenced in a study of vaccination and CD4 T cells after COVID-19 (dated by TCRdb to 2021 to 2024). Libraries were constructed by PCR. Sequencing relied on an Illumina iSeq 100. At the Johns Hopkins FTIC core, DNA from the cultured CD4+ T cells underwent TCR sequencing with the Oncomine TCR Beta short-read assay. TCRdb ran its own pipeline on the public reads, namely fastp trimming at Q25 and MiXCR clone calling, and kept in-frame beta chains. For every CDR3 protein sequence, its rows merge into one entry that carries the most common genes and DNA. In this sample the table shows under 20,000 distinct CDR3 sequences, 40% of which occur a single time. Roughly 9.5% of the sample is taken by the ten largest. Interpreted using the paper, the treatment or condition label stands for: roughly 11-day PBMC culture with coronavirus spike peptide pools or control peptides (ViraFEST assay).

No antigen has been assigned to these receptors. The specimen was CD4+ T cells from blood, cultured in vitro, collected after SARS-CoV-2 vaccination. These TCRs come from a human donor who had recovered from COVID-19.

This clonotype was seen more than once but under ten times. This rearrangement joins TRBV12-3 or TRBV12-4 to TRBJ1-1; 7 bases fit TRBD1. J was trimmed by 7 bases and V by 6 bases; bases with no gene match: 8. CDR3 size: 13 residues. In DNA form, the CDR3 reads TGTGCCAGCAGAAGGGACAGATTGGGTGAAGCTTTCTTT. This sequence encodes CASRRDRLGEAFF.

This chain connects TRBV7-2 to TRBJ2-1, with 7 bases lining up with TRBD2. The germline CDR1 and CDR2 sequences are SGHTA and FQGNSA. The CDR3 covers 13 residues. The V segment lost 5 bases and the J segment 8 bases; nucleotides outside the gene matches: 6. The CDR3, as DNA: TGTGCCAGCAGCCCCTCCCGGGGGGATGAGCAGTTCTTC. Residues: CASSPSRGDEQFF.

This clonotype was seen a handful of times. This chain links TRBV6-2 or TRBV6-3 with TRBJ2-1; 10 bases are shared with TRBD1. The CDR3 spans 15 residues. J gave up 8 bases and V 2 bases, and 6 bases lay outside the gene matches. The germline V gene encodes CDR1 MNHEY and CDR2 SVGEGT. The CDR3 reads CASSYRGTGVDEQFF. As DNA, the CDR3 is TGTGCCAGCAGTTACCGAGGGACAGGGGTTGATGAGCAGTTCTTC.

The V gene is TRBV5-1, the J gene TRBJ2-2, with 8 positions matching TRBD2. The V gene's germline CDR1 is SGHRS and CDR2 YFSETQ. This CDR3 contains 15 residues. V shed 4 bases and J 5 bases; nucleotides not matched to a gene: 7. The CDR3 bases are TGCGCCAGCAGCCGGGGACTAGATAAGACCGGGGAGCTGTTTTTT. Translated: CASSRGLDKTGELFF.

This chain links TRBV6-4 with TRBJ2-2, with D possibly being TRBD2 (5 bases). In germline, CDR1 is MRHNA, CDR2 SNTAGT. The ends were cut back, 4 bases at V and 0 bases at J, with 9 bases in the middle. The CDR3 consists of 15 residues. The CDR3, as DNA: TGTGCCAGCAGTGTATCTAGCTCGAACACCGGGGAGCTGTTTTTT. Its translation: CASSVSSSNTGELFF.

The chain is built from TRBV7-2 and TRBJ1-6; no definite D call. V lost 1 base and J 0 bases, leaving 19 bases between the germline ends. Germline-derived CDR1 and CDR2 are SGHTA and FQGNSA. The CDR3 covers 20 residues. CDR3 loop: CASSLVLPWIGSSYNSPLHF. CDR3 sequence (DNA): TGTGCCAGCAGCTTAGTCTTGCCTTGGATTGGTAGCTCCTATAATTCACCCCTCCACTTT.

This clonotype was observed a handful of times. J is TRBJ1-2 and V is TRBV24-1; 8 positions match TRBD1. The germline gives CDR1 KGHDR, CDR2 SFDVKD. The CDR3 loop spans 14 amino acids. Trimming cost V 5 bases and J 2 bases; bases outside gene matches: 3. In DNA form, the CDR3 reads TGTGCCACCAGTGGCAGGGGGCCAAACTATGGCTACACCTTC. This codes for CATSGRGPNYGYTF.

The V and J genes are TRBV11-2 and TRBJ2-3; D gene ambiguous. The CDR3 consists of 14 residues. V was shortened by 5 bases and J by 9 bases, with 18 bases between the two germline ends. In germline, CDR1 is SGHAT, CDR2 FQNNGV. The CDR3 here is CASSLGLADITQYF. CDR3 nucleotides: TGTGCCAGCAGCCTGGGCCTGGCGGATATCACGCAGTATTTT.

In its sample, this clonotype was seen a few times. V is TRBV20-1 and J is TRBJ1-4; the match to TRBD1 covers 7 bases. Germline CDR1 DFQATT, CDR2 SNEGSKA (reference sequence). Trimming took 4 bases from V and 8 from J; bases not matched to a gene: 7. The CDR3 totals 13 residues. The CDR3 protein is CSAKDRVDEKLFF. The CDR3 region has the DNA TGCAGTGCTAAAGACAGGGTAGACGAAAAACTGTTTTTT.

The V gene is TRBV28, the J gene TRBJ1-5; 9 nucleotides match TRBD1. V dropped 7 bases and J dropped 7; count of bases not matched to a gene: 5. Germline CDR1 MDHEN, CDR2 SYDVKM. The CDR3 is 13 residues long. CDR3 sequence reads: CASTQGARQPQHF. The CDR3 DNA is TGTGCCAGCACACAGGGGGCAAGGCAGCCCCAGCATTTT.

About this clonotype itself: At one end, the junction sequence differs from germline, possibly due to a read error. The CDR3 loop is CSASSENYGYIF. In DNA, the CDR3 is TGCAGTGCTAGCTCGGAGAACTATGGCTACATCTTC. J is TRBJ1-2 and V is TRBV20-1; D gene ambiguous. This CDR3 is 12 amino acids long. The germline gives CDR1 DFQATT, CDR2 SNEGSKA (reference sequence).

The rearrangement joins TRBV20-1 to TRBJ2-3; TRBD2 matches at 8 bases. J gave up 0 bases and V 6 bases, and 11 bases lay outside the gene matches. This CDR3 is built from 16 residues. Germline V lookup: CDR1 DFQATT, CDR2 SNEGSKA (reference sequence). This chain's CDR3 is CSAAKRRGVSTDTQYF. CDR3 sequence (DNA): TGCAGTGCCGCGAAGCGGCGGGGGGTCAGCACAGATACGCAGTATTTT.

The CDR3 coding sequence is TGTGCCAGCATCCTAACAGGGGATACTGAAGCTTTCTTT. Protein: CASILTGDTEAFF. The V call is TRBV2, the J call TRBJ1-1, with 7 bases aligning to TRBD1. After removal of 7 bases from V and 5 bases from J, the junction contained 7 bases not matched to a gene. Germline V gene lookup returns CDR1 SNHLY and CDR2 FYNNEI. The CDR3 is 13 amino acids.

This sequence joins TRBV7-3 and TRBJ2-7, with 11 bases aligning to TRBD2. The V and J ends lost 5 bases and 3 bases, in that order; junction bases with no gene match: 6. CDR1 is SGHTA, CDR2 FQGTGA, per germline. This CDR3 is built from 15 residues. The CDR3 protein is CASSPGLAEFYEQYF. The CDR3, as DNA: TGTGCCAGCAGCCCGGGACTAGCGGAGTTCTACGAGCAGTACTTC.

This clonotype appeared a few times. J is TRBJ1-4 and V is TRBV28, with D tentatively TRBD1 (5 bases). The CDR3 runs to 14 residues. Germline V CDR1 and CDR2: MDHEN, SYDVKM. Trimming took 6 bases from V and 8 from J, leaving 16 bases between them. The CDR3 here is CASSRGQAGEKLFF. The CDR3 bases are TGTGCCAGCAGCCGGGGCCAGGCGGGCGAAAAACTGTTTTTT.

This clonotype was seen more than once but under ten times. This chain connects TRBV7-3 to TRBJ2-5, with TRBD2 as a possible D gene (5 bases). V was cut by 2 bases and J by 5 bases, with 9 bases left in between. Germline loops: CDR1 SGHTA, CDR2 FQGTGA. CDR3 length: 13 amino acids. The DNA of the CDR3 is TGTGCCAGCAGCTTACTGGGGAGCGAGACCCAGTACTTC. Amino acid sequence: CASSLLGSETQYF.

The J gene is TRBJ1-1, the V gene TRBV30; unclear D gene. Trimming cost V 0 bases and J 3 bases, with 14 bases left between them. CDR1 is GTSNPN and CDR2 is SVGIG in the germline V gene (reference sequence). This CDR3 is 15 amino acids long. CDR3 loop: CAWSVQRLRDTEAFF. The CDR3 coding sequence is TGTGCCTGGAGTGTACAACGGTTGAGGGACACTGAAGCTTTCTTT.

The rearrangement joins TRBV28 to TRBJ2-2; D possibly corresponds to TRBD2 (6 bases). This CDR3 is built from 14 residues. Trimming removed 5 bases from V and 5 bases from J, with 12 bases in between. Germline CDR1 MDHEN, CDR2 SYDVKM. CDR3 amino acids: CASSKIGRTGELFF. DNA of the CDR3: TGTGCCAGCAGTAAAATAGGGAGGACCGGGGAGCTGTTTTTT.

Only a few counts were recorded for this clonotype. The chain is built from TRBV25-1 and TRBJ2-5; 7 bases agree with TRBD1. V trimming: 8 bases; J trimming: 4 bases; junction bases outside the gene matches: 4. This CDR3 is built from 12 residues. Germline V CDR1 and CDR2: MGHDK, SYGVNS. The CDR3 loop is CASRHRGETQYF. CDR3 nucleotide sequence: TGTGCCAGCCGTCACAGGGGAGAGACCCAGTACTTC.

The rearrangement uses TRBV7-9 and TRBJ2-3, with D perhaps TRBD2 (6 bases). V was pared by 3 bases and J by 3 bases, with 13 bases between. Germline V CDR1 and CDR2: SEHNR, FQNEAQ (reference sequence). The CDR3 has 15 residues. CDR3 bases: TGTGCCAGCAGCTTTGGTGGTCGGGGGACAGATACGCAGTATTTT. It encodes CASSFGGRGTDTQYF.

This clonotype turned up a few times. This chain joins TRBV20-1 and TRBJ2-3; 7 bases fit TRBD1. Germline CDR1 and CDR2: DFQATT and SNEGSKA (reference sequence). The CDR3 is 14 residues long. V shed 6 bases and J 5 bases; nucleotides not matched to a gene: 11. For the CDR3, the DNA is TGCAGTGCCGAACGATCTACAGGGGAAGATACGCAGTATTTT. Its protein is CSAERSTGEDTQYF.

A note on this clonotype: This may arise from a read error, as a much more abundant clone is one base away. The gene calls are TRBV15 and TRBJ1-1, with D hard to call. The CDR3 sequence is 14 residues long. V was shortened by 0 bases and J by 2 bases, with 7 bases between the two germline ends. Germline CDR1 and CDR2: LNHNV and YYDKDF (reference sequence). This CDR3 is CATSRDMANTEAFF. CDR3 DNA: TGTGCCACCAGCAGAGATATGGCTAACACTGAAGCTTTCTTT.

In its sample, this clonotype ranks as medium-sized. The V and J genes are TRBV27 and TRBJ2-3; D not certain. CDR1 and CDR2 (germline): MNHEY, SMNVEV (reference sequence). V lost 4 bases, J lost 7 bases, and 9 bases lay in between. This CDR3 is built from 12 residues. CDR3 amino acids: CASSSTVHTQYF. In DNA form, the CDR3 reads TGTGCCAGCAGTTCAACCGTTCATACGCAGTATTTT.

This clonotype has a single count. The chain has TRBV11-2 and TRBJ2-5, with D possibly matching TRBD1 (6 bases). The germline gives CDR1 SGHAT, CDR2 FQNNGV. The CDR3 sequence is 16 residues long. With 5 bases removed from V and 7 bases from J, the gap between germline ends came to 23 bases. The CDR3 nucleotides read TGTGCCAGCAGCCCCGGACGACCGACAGGCGGTTCGACCCAGTACTTC. It encodes CASSPGRPTGGSTQYF.

The sample holds a few counts of this clonotype. V usage is TRBV27 and J usage is TRBJ1-6, with 11 nucleotides matching TRBD1. The CDR3 covers 14 residues. Trimming removed 6 bases from V and 10 bases from J; junction bases left unmatched: 5. Germline CDR1 and CDR2: MNHEY and SMNVEV (reference sequence). The DNA of the CDR3 is TGTGCCAGCAGCGGGACAGGGGGAAAATCACCCCTCCACTTT. Translated: CASSGTGGKSPLHF.